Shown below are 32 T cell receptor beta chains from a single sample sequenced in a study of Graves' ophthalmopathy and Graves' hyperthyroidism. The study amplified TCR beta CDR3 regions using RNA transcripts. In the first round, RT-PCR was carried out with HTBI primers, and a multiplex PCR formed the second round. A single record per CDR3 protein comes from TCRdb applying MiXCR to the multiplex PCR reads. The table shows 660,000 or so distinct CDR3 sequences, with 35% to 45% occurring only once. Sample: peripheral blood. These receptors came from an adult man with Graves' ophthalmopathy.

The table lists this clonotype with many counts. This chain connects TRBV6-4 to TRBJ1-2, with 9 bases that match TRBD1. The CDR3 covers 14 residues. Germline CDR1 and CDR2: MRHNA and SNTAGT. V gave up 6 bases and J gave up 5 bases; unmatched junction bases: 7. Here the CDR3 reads CASRPSTGGYGYTF. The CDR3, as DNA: TGTGCCAGCAGACCTTCGACAGGGGGATATGGCTACACCTTC.

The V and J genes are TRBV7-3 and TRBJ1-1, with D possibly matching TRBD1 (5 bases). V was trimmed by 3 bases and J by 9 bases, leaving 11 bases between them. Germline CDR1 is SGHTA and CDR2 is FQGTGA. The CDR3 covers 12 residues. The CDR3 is CASSLGTSKAFF. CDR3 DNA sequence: TGTGCCAGCAGCTTGGGGACGAGTAAAGCTTTCTTT.

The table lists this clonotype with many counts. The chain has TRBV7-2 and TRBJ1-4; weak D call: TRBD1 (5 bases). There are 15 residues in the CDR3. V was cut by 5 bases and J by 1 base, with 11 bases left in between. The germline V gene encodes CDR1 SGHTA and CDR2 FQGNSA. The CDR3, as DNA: TGTGCCAGCAGCCTGGGTGGGGGAACTAATGAAAAACTGTTTTTT. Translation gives CASSLGGGTNEKLFF.

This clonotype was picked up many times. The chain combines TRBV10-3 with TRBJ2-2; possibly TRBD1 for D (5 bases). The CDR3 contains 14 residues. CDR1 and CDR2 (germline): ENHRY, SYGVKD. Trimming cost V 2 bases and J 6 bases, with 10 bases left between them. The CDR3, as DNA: TGTGCCATCAGTGAGGCGCAGGGCTCCGGGGAGCTGTTTTTT. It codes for CAISEAQGSGELFF.

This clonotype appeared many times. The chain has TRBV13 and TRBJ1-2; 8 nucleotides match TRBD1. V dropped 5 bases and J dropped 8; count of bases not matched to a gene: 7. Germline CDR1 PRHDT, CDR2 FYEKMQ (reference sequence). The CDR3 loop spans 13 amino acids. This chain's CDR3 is CASSPDRVGGYTF. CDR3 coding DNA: TGTGCCAGCAGCCCGGACAGGGTGGGGGGCTACACCTTC.

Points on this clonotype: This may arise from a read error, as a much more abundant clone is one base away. CDR3 coding DNA: TGTGCCGGCTCTGGGACAGGGGAACACGATAGCAATCAGCCCCAGCATTTT. Translated: CAGSGTGEHDSNQPQHF. The chain couples TRBV7-2 to TRBJ1-5; TRBD1 matches at 10 bases. The V gene end was trimmed by 11 bases and the J gene end by 0 bases; junction bases not matched to a gene: 13. The CDR3 contains 17 residues. Germline V gene data show CDR1 as SGHTA and CDR2 as FQGNSA.

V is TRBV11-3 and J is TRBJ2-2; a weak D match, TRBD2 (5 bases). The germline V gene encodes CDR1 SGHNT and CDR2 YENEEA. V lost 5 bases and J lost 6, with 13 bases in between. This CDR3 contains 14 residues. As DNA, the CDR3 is TGTGCCAGCAGCCCTCCCTTGGAGGCCGGGGAGCTGTTTTTT. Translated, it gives CASSPPLEAGELFF.

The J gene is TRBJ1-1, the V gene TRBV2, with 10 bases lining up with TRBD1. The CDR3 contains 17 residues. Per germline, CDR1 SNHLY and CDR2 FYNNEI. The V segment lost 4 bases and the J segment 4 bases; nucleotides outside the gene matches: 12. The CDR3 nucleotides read TGTGCCAGCAGTGCCGGGGGACAGGGGCGAGATGGCACTGAAGCTTTCTTT. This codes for CASSAGGQGRDGTEAFF. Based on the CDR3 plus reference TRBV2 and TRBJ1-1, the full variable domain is EPEVTQTPSHQVTQMGQEVILRCVPISNHLYFYWYRQILGQKVEFLVSFYNNEISEKSEIFDDQFSVERPDGSNFTLKIRSTKLEDSAMYFCASSAGGQGRDGTEAFFGQGTRLTVV.

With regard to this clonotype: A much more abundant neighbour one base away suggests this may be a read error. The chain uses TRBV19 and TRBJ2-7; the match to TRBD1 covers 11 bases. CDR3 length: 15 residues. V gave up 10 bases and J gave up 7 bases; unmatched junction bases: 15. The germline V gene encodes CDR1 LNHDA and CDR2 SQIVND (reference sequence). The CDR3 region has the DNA TGTGCCAATAGAAGCTACTCCGGGACAGGGGGGGAGCAGTACTTC. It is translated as CANRSYSGTGGEQYF.

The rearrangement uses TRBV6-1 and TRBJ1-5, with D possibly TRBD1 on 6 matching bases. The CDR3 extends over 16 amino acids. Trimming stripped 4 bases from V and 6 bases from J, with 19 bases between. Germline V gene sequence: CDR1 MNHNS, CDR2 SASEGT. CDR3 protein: CASSAADGGKGQPQHF. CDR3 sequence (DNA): TGTGCCAGCAGTGCCGCGGACGGGGGCAAGGGTCAGCCCCAGCATTTT.

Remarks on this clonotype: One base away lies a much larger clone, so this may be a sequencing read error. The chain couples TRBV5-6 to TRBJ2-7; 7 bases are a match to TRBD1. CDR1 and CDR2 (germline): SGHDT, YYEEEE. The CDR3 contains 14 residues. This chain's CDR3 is CVSTARTGTYEQYF. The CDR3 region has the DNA TGTGTCAGCACCGCCAGGACAGGCACCTACGAGCAGTACTTC. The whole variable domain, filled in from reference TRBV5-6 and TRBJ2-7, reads DAGVTQSPTHLIKTRGQQVTLRCSPKSGHDTVSWYQQALGQGPQFIFQYYEEEERQRGNFPDRFSGHQFPNYSSELNVNALLLGDSALYLCVSTARTGTYEQYFGPGTRLTVT.

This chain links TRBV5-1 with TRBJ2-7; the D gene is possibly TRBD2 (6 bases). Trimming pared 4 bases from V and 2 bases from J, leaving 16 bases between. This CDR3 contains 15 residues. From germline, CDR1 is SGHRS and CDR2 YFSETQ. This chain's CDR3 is CASSQASGVAYEQYF. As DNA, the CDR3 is TGCGCCAGCAGCCAGGCCTCGGGGGTCGCCTACGAGCAGTACTTC. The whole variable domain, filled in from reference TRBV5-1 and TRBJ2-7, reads KAGVTQTPRYLIKTRGQQVTLSCSPISGHRSVSWYQQTPGQGLQFLFEYFSETQRNKGNFPGRFSGRQFSNSRSEMNVSTLELGDSALYLCASSQASGVAYEQYFGPGTRLTVT.

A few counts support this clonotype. This chain's CDR3 is CASSPEREWETQYF. Written as DNA, the CDR3 is TGTGCCAGCAGTCCGGAGCGGGAGTGGGAGACCCAGTACTTC. The chain employs TRBV27 and TRBJ2-5; 8 bases align to TRBD2. This CDR3 spans 14 amino acids. Unmatched junction bases numbered 7, after V lost 5 bases and J lost 5 bases. Per germline, CDR1 MNHEY and CDR2 SMNVEV (reference sequence).

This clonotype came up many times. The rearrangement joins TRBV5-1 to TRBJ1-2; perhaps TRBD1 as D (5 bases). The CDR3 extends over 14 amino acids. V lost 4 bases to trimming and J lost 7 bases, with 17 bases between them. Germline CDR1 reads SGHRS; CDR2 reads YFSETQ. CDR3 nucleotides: TGCGCCAGCAGCCTTACGACAGACTCAGGTGGCTACACCTTC. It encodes CASSLTTDSGGYTF. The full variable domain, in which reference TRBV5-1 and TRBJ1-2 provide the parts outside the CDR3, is KAGVTQTPRYLIKTRGQQVTLSCSPISGHRSVSWYQQTPGQGLQFLFEYFSETQRNKGNFPGRFSGRQFSNSRSEMNVSTLELGDSALYLCASSLTTDSGGYTFGSGTRLTVV.

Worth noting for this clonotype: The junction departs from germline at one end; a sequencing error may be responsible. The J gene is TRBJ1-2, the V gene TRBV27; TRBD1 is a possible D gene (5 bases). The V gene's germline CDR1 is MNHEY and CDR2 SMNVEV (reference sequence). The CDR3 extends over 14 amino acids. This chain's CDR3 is CAGPGTYSGDGCTF. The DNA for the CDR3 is TGTGCCGGTCCCGGGACTTATTCAGGTGATGGCTGCACCTTC.

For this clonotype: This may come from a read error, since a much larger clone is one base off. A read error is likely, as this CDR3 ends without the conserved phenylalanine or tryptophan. In nucleotides, the CDR3 is TGTGCCACCGCAACACAGGGGGACACTGAAGCTTTCCTT. Its protein product is CATATQGDTEAFL. This chain joins TRBV11-2 and TRBJ1-1, with 8 positions matching TRBD1. V was clipped by 10 bases and J by 3 bases; unmatched bases: 7. The CDR3 extends over 13 amino acids. Germline lookup yields CDR1 SGHAT and CDR2 FQNNGV.

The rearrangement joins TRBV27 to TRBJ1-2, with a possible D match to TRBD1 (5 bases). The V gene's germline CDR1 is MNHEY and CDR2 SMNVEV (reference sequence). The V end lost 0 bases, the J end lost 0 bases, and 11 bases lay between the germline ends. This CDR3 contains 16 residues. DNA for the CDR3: TGTGCCAGCAGTTTATCAGGACACAGAGCTAACTATGGCTACACCTTC. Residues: CASSLSGHRANYGYTF.

DNA for the CDR3: TGTGCCAGCAGTTACAACAAGAACACCGGGGAGCTGTTTTTT. Translating gives CASSYNKNTGELFF. This chain connects TRBV6-5 to TRBJ2-2, with D uncertain. V shed 2 bases and J shed 1 base, with 5 bases lying between them. This CDR3 spans 14 amino acids. The germline gives CDR1 MNHEY, CDR2 SVGAGI.

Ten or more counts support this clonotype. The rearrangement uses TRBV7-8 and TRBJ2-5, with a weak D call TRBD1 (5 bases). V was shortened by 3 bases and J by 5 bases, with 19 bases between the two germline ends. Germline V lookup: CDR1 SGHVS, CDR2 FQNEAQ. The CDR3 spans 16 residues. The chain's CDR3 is CASSFPRQRLEETQYF. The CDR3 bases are TGTGCCAGCAGCTTCCCGAGACAGCGTCTCGAGGAGACCCAGTACTTC.

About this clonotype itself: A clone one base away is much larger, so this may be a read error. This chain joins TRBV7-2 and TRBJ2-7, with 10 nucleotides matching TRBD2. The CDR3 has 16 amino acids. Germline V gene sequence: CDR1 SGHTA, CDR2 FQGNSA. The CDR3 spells CASGLGLAGARYEQYF. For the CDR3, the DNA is TGTGCCAGCGGCTTAGGTCTAGCGGGAGCTAGATACGAGCAGTACTTC.

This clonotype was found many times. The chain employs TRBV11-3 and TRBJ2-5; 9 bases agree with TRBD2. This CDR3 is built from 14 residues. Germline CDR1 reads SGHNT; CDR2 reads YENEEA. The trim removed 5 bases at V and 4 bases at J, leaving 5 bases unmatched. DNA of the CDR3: TGTGCCAGCAGCCCCTCACTAGCGGGAGAGACCCAGTACTTC. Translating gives CASSPSLAGETQYF.

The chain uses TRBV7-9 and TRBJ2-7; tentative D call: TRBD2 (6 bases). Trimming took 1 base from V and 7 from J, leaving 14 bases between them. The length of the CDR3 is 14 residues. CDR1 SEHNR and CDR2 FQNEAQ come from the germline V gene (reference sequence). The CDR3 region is CASSLVRGYNEQYF. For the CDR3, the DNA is TGTGCCAGCAGCTTAGTTCGGGGGTACAATGAGCAGTACTTC.

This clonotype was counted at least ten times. The CDR3 is CATSRNHRGLSQPQHF. CDR3 nucleotides: TGTGCCACCAGCAGAAATCACAGGGGGCTGAGTCAGCCCCAGCATTTT. The chain joins TRBV15 to TRBJ1-5, with 9 positions matching TRBD1. The germline gives CDR1 LNHNV, CDR2 YYDKDF (reference sequence). The CDR3 covers 16 residues. Trimming removed 2 bases from V and 6 bases from J; junction bases left unmatched: 8.

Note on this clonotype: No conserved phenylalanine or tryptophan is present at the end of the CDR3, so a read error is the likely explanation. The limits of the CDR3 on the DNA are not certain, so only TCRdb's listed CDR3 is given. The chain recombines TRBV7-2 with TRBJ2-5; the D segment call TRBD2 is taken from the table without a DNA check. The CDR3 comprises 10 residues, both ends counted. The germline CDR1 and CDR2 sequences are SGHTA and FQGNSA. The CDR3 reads CASRWDYTNT.

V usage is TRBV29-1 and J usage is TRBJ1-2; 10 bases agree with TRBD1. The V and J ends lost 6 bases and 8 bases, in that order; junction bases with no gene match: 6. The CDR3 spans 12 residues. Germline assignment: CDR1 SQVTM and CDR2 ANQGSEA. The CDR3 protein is CSVETGGGGYTF. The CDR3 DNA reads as TGCAGCGTCGAGACAGGGGGCGGAGGCTACACCTTC. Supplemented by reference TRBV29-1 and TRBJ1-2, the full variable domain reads SAVISQKPSRDICQRGTSLTIQCQVDSQVTMMFWYRQQPGQSLTLIATANQGSEATYESGFVIDKFPISRPNLTFSTLTVSNMSPEDSSIYLCSVETGGGGYTFGSGTRLTVV.

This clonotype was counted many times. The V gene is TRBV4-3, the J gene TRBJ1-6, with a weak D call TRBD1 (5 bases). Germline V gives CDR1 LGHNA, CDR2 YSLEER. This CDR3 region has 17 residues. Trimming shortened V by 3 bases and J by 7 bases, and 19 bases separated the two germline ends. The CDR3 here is CASSQLGHEFGNSPLHF. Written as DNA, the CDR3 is TGCGCCAGCAGCCAGCTCGGACACGAATTCGGGAATTCACCCCTCCACTTT.

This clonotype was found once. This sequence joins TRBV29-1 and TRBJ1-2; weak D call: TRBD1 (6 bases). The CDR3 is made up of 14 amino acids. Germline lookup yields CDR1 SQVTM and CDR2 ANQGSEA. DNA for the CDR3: TGCGGCTTGAGCGGGCGGGGGCCTTACAATGGCTACACCTTC. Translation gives CGLSGRGPYNGYTF.

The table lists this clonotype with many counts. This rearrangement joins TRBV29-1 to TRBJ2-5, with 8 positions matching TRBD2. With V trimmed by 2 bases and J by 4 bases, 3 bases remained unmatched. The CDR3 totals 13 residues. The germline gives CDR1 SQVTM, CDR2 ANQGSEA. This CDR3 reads CSVETGGGETQYF. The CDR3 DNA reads TGCAGCGTTGAAACGGGGGGGGGAGAGACCCAGTACTTC. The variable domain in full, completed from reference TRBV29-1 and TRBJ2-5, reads SAVISQKPSRDICQRGTSLTIQCQVDSQVTMMFWYRQQPGQSLTLIATANQGSEATYESGFVIDKFPISRPNLTFSTLTVSNMSPEDSSIYLCSVETGGGETQYFGPGTRLLVL.

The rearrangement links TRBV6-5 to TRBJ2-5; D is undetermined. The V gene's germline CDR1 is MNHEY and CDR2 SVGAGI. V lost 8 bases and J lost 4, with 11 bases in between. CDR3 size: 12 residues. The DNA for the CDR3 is TGTGCCAGCGGGCGCTTGCGAGAGACCCAGTACTTC. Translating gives CASGRLRETQYF.

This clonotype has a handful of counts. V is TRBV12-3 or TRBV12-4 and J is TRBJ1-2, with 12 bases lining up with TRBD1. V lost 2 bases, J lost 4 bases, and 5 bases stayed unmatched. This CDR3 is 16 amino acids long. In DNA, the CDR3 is TGTGCCAGCAGTTTAAGAGGGACAGGGGGCGCCTATGGCTACACCTTC. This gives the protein CASSLRGTGGAYGYTF.

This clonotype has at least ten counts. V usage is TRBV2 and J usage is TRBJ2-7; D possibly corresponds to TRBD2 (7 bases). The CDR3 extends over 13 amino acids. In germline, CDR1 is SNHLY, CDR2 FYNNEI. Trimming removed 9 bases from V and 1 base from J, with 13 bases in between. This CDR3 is CASYSGTSYEQYF. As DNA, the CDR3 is TGTGCCAGTTACAGCGGGACATCCTACGAGCAGTACTTC.

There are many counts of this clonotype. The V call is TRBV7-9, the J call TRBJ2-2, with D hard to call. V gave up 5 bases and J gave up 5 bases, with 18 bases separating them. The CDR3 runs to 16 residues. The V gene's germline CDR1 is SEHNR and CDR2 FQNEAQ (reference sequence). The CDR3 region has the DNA TGTGCCAGCAGCCCTCCGCAGGTTGGACCAACCGGGGAGCTGTTTTTT. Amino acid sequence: CASSPPQVGPTGELFF.